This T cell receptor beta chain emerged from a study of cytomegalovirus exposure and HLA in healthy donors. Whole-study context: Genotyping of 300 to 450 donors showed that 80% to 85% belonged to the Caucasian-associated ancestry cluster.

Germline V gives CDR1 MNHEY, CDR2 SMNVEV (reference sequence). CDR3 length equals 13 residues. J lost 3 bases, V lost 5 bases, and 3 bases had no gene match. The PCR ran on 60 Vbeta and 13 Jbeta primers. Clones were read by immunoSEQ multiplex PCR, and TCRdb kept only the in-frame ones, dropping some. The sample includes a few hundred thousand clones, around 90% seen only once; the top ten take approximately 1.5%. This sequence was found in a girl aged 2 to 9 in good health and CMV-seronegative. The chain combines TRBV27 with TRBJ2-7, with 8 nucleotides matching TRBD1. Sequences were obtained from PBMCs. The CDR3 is CASSLGTGYEQYF. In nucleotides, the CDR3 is TGTGCCAGCAGTCTGGGGACAGGCTACGAGCAGTACTTC.